This T cell receptor (beta chain) came from a study of regulatory T cells in long-lasting Graves disease (dated by TCRdb to the early 2020s). General notes on the study: Antithyroid drugs had been taken for less than 3 months by newly diagnosed Graves' disease patients. This study used TCR sequencing and RNA sequencing of peripheral blood to compare persistent Graves' disease patients against newly diagnosed Graves' disease patients. The study was registered as a clinical trial and conducted in China. A total of 33 samples were covered by TCR sequencing, comprising around 13 persistent and 20 newly diagnosed Graves' disease patients.

This clonotype was detected ten times or more. Its antigen specificity is not known. No quality values exist for individual bases; no much larger clone is one base distant. Study-wide findings and limitations: The small sample size was acknowledged by the authors as a limitation that may reduce accuracy. The study examined only peripheral blood because the primary lesion, thyroid tissue, could not be accessed. Compared with newly diagnosed patients, patients with persistent Graves' disease had lower TCR Shannon entropy and fewer highly expanded clones, which suggests clonal expansion. Preferential use of TRBV28, TRBJ1-2 and TRBJ2-5 was observed in persistent disease, whereas TRBV20-1 and TRBJ2-1 were favored in newly diagnosed disease. Sequencing and analysis were restricted to the TCR beta chain. Patients with persistent disease shared more public clonotypes (approximately 2,500) than newly diagnosed patients did (more than 900).

The time point label of this sample denotes: newly diagnosed GD, antithyroid drugs for less than 3 months. For both TCR sequencing and RNA sequencing, RNA was extracted from PBMCs using TRIzol. The diagnosis of Graves' disease was made according to American Thyroid Association guidelines. Patients were recruited from an endocrinology department in Xi'an, China. From each patient, around 9 milliliters of peripheral blood was collected into an EDTA anticoagulant tube. Ficoll Paque Plus density gradient separation was used to isolate PBMCs, and no further T cell sorting was performed. An Agilent 2100 Bioanalyzer and agarose gel were used to check RNA quality, while a NanoDrop 2000 measured RNA concentration. Germline trimming: 4 bases from V, 5 bases from J; junction bases outside gene matches: 9. From the cysteine up to the phenylalanine, the CDR3 has a length of 15 residues. Only the CDR3 part of the read is kept: 45 bases, read in frame from the first base. CDR1 and CDR2 (DFQATT, SNEGSKA) derive from the germline V gene (reference sequence).

The library was generated by multiplex PCR. TCRdb shows the sequencer as Illumina HiSeq 4000. TCR beta libraries were built with iRepertoire HTBI primers and Arm-PCR amplification of CDR3 regions. Before sequencing, the PCR products underwent gel purification. In the source study's methods: Across samples, about 63 TRBV and approximately 15 TRBJ segments were identified and used for gene usage analysis of CDR3 amino acid clonotypes. COPE and FqMerger were used to merge filtered high-quality paired reads into contigs. Contigs were aligned with BLAST to IMGT TRBV, TRBD and TRBJ reference genes, and CDR3 was defined per IMGT. Any clonotype with a frequency above 0.1% was counted as a highly expanded clone. Repertoire diversity was measured by Shannon entropy, and V-J evenness by the Gini coefficient. Public clonotypes were defined as clonotypes shared by more than one individual. The public reads were reprocessed in TCRdb via fastp at Q25 and MiXCR, keeping in-frame beta chains. CDR3 protein duplicates are merged, each entry listing the most common genes and DNA. TCRdb's processing, not the authors', yielded these V and J calls. This sample lists 200,000 to 250,000 distinct CDR3 sequences; around 19% were detected once. Clones ranked in the top ten supply over 20% of the sample.

The clonotype comes from a female donor with Graves disease. In this chain, TRBV20-1 is recombined with TRBJ2-1; 9 bases in the middle match TRBD1. Material: peripheral blood mononuclear cells (PBMCs), obtained at new diagnosis, from a patient treated with antithyroid drugs. The CDR3 loop reads CSAINGQGLNNEQFF. The sequence in DNA is TGCAGTGCTATAAATGGACAGGGGCTAAACAATGAGCAGTTCTTC.